This T cell receptor (beta chain) was captured by sequencing in a study of blood T cells in healthy people across ages. There are a few counts of this clonotype. The antigen remains undetermined. Per sample, no less than 5.5 micrograms of total RNA were extracted. Then a second PCR, running roughly 7 to 11 cycles, was carried out with a sample-barcoded 5' primer and a J-beta primer mix. TCRdb called the 5' RACE reads again in MiXCR, with one record for every CDR3 protein. The sample includes hundreds of thousands of distinct CDR3 sequences, about 61% of them seen just once. Findings and caveats of the study: A roughly linear fall in TCR beta diversity per million T cells was seen with increasing age.

The germline V gene encodes CDR1 MGHDK and CDR2 SYGVNS. The CDR3 consists of 14 residues. Trimming removed 1 base at V and 5 bases at J, with 9 bases between. This receptor was identified in a man aged 35 to 55 in good health. Sequenced sample: blood. The rearrangement uses TRBV25-1 and TRBJ1-5; D gene unclear. CDR3 loop: CASSEFGGYQPQHF. The CDR3 DNA sequence: TGTGCCAGCAGTGAATTTGGTGGATATCAGCCCCAGCATTTT.